The 14 T cell receptor beta chains reported below all come from one sample, sequenced in a study of blood T cell repertoires in COVID-19. Only in-frame clones appear in the TCRdb table, and some are missing; sequencing was by immunoSEQ multiplex PCR. The sample shows some 160,000 clones, about four fifths of them seen only once. The sample consisted of peripheral blood. These receptors came from a woman aged 80 or older with COVID-19, enrolled during active disease.

This clone has just one count. The CDR3 DNA follows: TGTGCCAGCTCACCACCCGGACATACCCACACCGGGGAGCTGTTTTTT. This encodes CASSPPGHTHTGELFF. The chain carries TRBV18 and TRBJ2-2, with TRBD1 as a possible D gene (5 bases). V lost 0 bases and J 3 bases, leaving 11 bases between the germline ends. Per the germline V gene, CDR1 is KGHSH and CDR2 is LQKENI. This CDR3 region has 16 residues.

This chain connects TRBV5-1 to TRBJ2-7, with D perhaps TRBD1 (6 bases). The V gene's germline CDR1 is SGHRS and CDR2 YFSETQ. The V and J ends lost 4 bases and 2 bases respectively, with 10 bases between them. The CDR3 length is 13 residues. The CDR3 DNA reads as TGCGCCAGCAGCCCGACAGGCGCCTACGAGCAGTACTTC. The encoded protein is CASSPTGAYEQYF.

This clone occurred a few times. The rearrangement uses TRBV7-2 and TRBJ1-2, with TRBD1 matching 7 bases. The J segment lost 5 bases and the V segment lost 0 bases, leaving 6 bases of the junction unmatched. CDR3 length: 15 residues. Germline V gives CDR1 SGHTA, CDR2 FQGNSA. DNA of the CDR3: TGTGCCAGCAGCTTAGCTAGGGGGCTACCATATGGCTACACCTTC. Translation: CASSLARGLPYGYTF.

In DNA, the CDR3 is TGCGCCAGCAGAAAGGGGCAGGCCACCGGGGAGCTGTTTTTT. Protein sequence: CASRKGQATGELFF. V gene TRBV5-1 combines with J gene TRBJ2-2, with a tentative D call TRBD1 (5 bases). This CDR3 has 14 amino acids. CDR1 is SGHRS and CDR2 is YFSETQ in the germline V gene. Trimming left V 5 bases short and J 4 bases short, with 12 bases between.

The rearrangement links TRBV5-6 to TRBJ1-2, with D perhaps TRBD1 (6 bases). Looked up from germline, CDR1 is SGHDT and CDR2 is YYEEEE. This CDR3 contains 13 residues. Trimming pared 2 bases from V and 8 bases from J, leaving 13 bases between. In DNA, the CDR3 is TGTGCCAGCAGCTTACAGGGTGTGGGGGGCTACACCTTC. Encoded protein: CASSLQGVGGYTF. The full variable domain, completed using reference TRBV5-6 and TRBJ1-2, is DAGVTQSPTHLIKTRGQQVTLRCSPKSGHDTVSWYQQALGQGPQFIFQYYEEEERQRGNFPDRFSGHQFPNYSSELNVNALLLGDSALYLCASSLQGVGGYTFGSGTRLTVV.

CDR3 DNA: TGCGCCAGCAGCCATGGACAGTACTCCTACGAGCAGTACTTC. It codes for CASSHGQYSYEQYF. The chain uses TRBV4-1 and TRBJ2-7; TRBD1 is a possible D gene (6 bases). The CDR3 runs 14 residues. From germline, CDR1 is MGHRA and CDR2 YSYEKL. Trimming shortened V by 3 bases and J by 0 bases, and 9 bases separated the two germline ends.

This clone has more than one count but fewer than ten. The V gene is TRBV6-6, the J gene TRBJ2-1, with D maybe TRBD1 (5 bases). Trimming pared 4 bases from V and 8 bases from J, leaving 6 bases between. The CDR3 has 11 amino acids. CDR1 is MNHNY and CDR2 is SVGAGI in the germline V gene (reference sequence). CDR3 DNA sequence: TGTGCCAGCAGTTCCAGGGATGAGCAGTTCTTC. Translating gives CASSSRDEQFF.

The chain has TRBV21-1 and TRBJ2-5; TRBD2, the table's D call, was not compared with the DNA. TRBV21-1 is designated a pseudogene. The CDR3 spans 15 residues. The CDR3 DNA sequence: TGTGCCAGCAGCAACTTTACTAGTTCACAAGAGACCCAGTACTTC. Its translation: CASSNFTSSQETQYF.

This clone was picked up one time. The chain has TRBV14 and TRBJ1-2, with TRBD1 identical over 9 bases. V gave up 3 bases and J gave up 4 bases; unmatched junction bases: 21. The CDR3 is 20 residues long. CDR1 and CDR2 (germline): SGHDN, FVKESK. The DNA for the CDR3 is TGTGCCAGCAGCCACCATAGGACCGGGACAGGGAATAGGGGGTCCTATGGCTACACCTTC. Amino acids: CASSHHRTGTGNRGSYGYTF.

The chain employs TRBV18 and TRBJ2-5; D is uncertain. There are 13 residues in the CDR3. Trimming took 1 base from V and 5 from J, leaving 8 bases between them. The germline CDR1 and CDR2 sequences are KGHSH and LQKENI. This CDR3 reads CASSPLAWETQYF. CDR3 nucleotide sequence: TGTGCCAGCTCACCACTGGCCTGGGAGACCCAGTACTTC.

The chain carries TRBV10-3 and TRBJ2-3, with TRBD2 matching over 7 bases. Losses at the gene ends were 2 bases for V and 0 bases for J; bases not matched to a gene: 2. CDR1 ENHRY and CDR2 SYGVKD come from the germline V gene. CDR3 length: 15 amino acids. CDR3 sequence reads: CAISELGGSTDTQYF. CDR3 nucleotide sequence: TGTGCCATCAGTGAGCTGGGGGGGAGCACAGATACGCAGTATTTT.

Here the CDR3 reads CASTPRTGGYGYTF. The CDR3 region has the DNA TGCGCCAGCACCCCAAGGACAGGGGGCTATGGCTACACCTTC. The rearrangement joins TRBV5-1 to TRBJ1-2, with 10 bases matching TRBD1. The CDR3 loop spans 14 amino acids. V lost 6 bases and J lost 4; bases outside the gene matches: 6. The germline gives CDR1 SGHRS, CDR2 YFSETQ.

The chain uses TRBV11-2 and TRBJ2-1; D perhaps matches TRBD2 (6 bases). The CDR3 consists of 14 residues. V was pared by 4 bases and J by 9 bases, with 16 bases between. Germline V lookup: CDR1 SGHAT, CDR2 FQNNGV. CDR3 sequence: CASSSRLVHSEQFF. The DNA of the CDR3 is TGTGCCAGCAGCTCCCGACTAGTCCACAGTGAGCAGTTCTTC. Full variable domain (rest looked up from reference TRBV11-2 and TRBJ2-1): EAGVAQSPRYKIIEKRQSVAFWCNPISGHATLYWYQQILGQGPKLLIQFQNNGVVDDSQLPKDRFSAERLKGVDSTLKIQPAKLEDSAVYLCASSSRLVHSEQFFGPGTRLTVL.

This clone was seen just once. The chain uses TRBV20-1 and TRBJ2-5; tentative D call: TRBD2 (5 bases). The CDR3 runs 9 residues. Trimming took 7 bases from V and 9 from J, leaving 9 bases between them. Germline V gives CDR1 DFQATT, CDR2 SNEGSKA (reference sequence). The CDR3 region is CSVGRAQYF. The CDR3 DNA reads as TGCAGTGTTGGGCGGGCCCAGTACTTC.